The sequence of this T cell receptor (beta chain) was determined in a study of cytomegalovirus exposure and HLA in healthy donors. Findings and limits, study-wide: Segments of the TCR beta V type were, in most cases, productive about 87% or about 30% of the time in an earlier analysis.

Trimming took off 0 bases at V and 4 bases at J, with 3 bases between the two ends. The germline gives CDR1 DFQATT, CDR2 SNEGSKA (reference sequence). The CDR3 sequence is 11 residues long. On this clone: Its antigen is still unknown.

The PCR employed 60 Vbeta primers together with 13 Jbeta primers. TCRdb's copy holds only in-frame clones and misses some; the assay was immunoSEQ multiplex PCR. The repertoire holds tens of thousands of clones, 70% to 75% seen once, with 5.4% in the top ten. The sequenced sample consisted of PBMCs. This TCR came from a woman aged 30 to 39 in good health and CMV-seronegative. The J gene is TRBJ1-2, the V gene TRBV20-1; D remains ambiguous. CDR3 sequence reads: CSARDFYGYTF. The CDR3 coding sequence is TGCAGTGCTAGAGACTTCTATGGCTACACCTTC.